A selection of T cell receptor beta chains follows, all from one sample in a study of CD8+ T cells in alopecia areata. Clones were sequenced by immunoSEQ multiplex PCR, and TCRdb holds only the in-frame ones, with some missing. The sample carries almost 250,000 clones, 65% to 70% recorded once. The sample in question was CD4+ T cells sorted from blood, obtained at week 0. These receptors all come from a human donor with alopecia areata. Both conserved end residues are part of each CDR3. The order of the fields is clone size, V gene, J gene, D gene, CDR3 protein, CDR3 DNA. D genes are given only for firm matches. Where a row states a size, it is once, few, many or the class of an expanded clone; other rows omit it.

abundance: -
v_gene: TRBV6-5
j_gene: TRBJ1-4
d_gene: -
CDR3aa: CASSYSGGREKLFF
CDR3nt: TGTGCCAGCAGTTACTCGGGGGGTCGGGAAAAACTGTTTTTT

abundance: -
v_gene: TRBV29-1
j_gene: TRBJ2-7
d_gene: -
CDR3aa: CSVRDGNLYEQYF
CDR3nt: TGCAGCGTTCGGGACGGGAATCTTTACGAGCAGTACTTC

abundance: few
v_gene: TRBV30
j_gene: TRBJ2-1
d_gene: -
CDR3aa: CAWSPDQYNEQFF
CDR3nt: TGTGCCTGGAGTCCCGATCAGTACAATGAGCAGTTCTTC

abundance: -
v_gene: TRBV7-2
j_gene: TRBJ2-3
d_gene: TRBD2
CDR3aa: CASSSSLAGGADTQYF
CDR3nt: TGTGCCAGCAGCTCATCTCTAGCCGGGGGGGCAGATACGCAGTATTTT

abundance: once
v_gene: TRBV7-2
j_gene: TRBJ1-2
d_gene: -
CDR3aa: CASSPGGYGYTF
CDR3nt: TGTGCCAGCAGTCCCGGCGGCTATGGCTACACCTTC

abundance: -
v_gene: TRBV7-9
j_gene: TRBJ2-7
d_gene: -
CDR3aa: CASSFGVGPAEQYF
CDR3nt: TGTGCCAGCAGTTTTGGAGTAGGGCCGGCCGAGCAGTACTTC

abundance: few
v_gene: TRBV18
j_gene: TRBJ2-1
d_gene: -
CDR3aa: CASSLGGNEQFF
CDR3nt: TGTGCCAGCTCTCTTGGGGGCAATGAGCAGTTCTTC

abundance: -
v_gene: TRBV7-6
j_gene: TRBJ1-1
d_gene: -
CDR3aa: CASSLSSITEAFF
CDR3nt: TGTGCCAGCAGCTTGAGCAGCATCACTGAAGCTTTCTTT

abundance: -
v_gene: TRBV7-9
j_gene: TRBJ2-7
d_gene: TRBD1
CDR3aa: CASSTGTGVYEQYF
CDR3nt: TGTGCCAGCAGCACCGGGACAGGGGTCTACGAGCAGTACTTC

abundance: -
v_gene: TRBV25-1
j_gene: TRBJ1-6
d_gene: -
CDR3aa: CASSEQVNSPLHF
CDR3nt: TGTGCCAGCAGTGAACAGGTTAATTCACCCCTCCACTTT

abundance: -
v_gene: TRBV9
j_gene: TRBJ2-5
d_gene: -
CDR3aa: CASSVRETQYF
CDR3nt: TGTGCCAGCAGCGTAAGGGAGACCCAGTACTTC

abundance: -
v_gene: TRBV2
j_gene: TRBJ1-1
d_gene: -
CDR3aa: CASRRDTEAFF
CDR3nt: TGTGCCAGCAGGCGAGATACTGAAGCTTTCTTT